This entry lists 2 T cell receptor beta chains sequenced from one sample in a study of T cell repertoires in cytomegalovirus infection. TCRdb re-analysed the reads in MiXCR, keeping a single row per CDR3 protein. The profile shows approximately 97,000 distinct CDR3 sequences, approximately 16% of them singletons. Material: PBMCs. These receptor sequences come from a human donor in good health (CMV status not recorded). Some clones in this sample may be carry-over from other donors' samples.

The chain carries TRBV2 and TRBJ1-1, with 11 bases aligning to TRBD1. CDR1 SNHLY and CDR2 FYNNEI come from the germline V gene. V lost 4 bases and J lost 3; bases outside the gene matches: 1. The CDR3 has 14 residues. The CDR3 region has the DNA TGTGCCAGCAGTGGGACAGGGGGCCACACTGAAGCTTTCTTT. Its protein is CASSGTGGHTEAFF.

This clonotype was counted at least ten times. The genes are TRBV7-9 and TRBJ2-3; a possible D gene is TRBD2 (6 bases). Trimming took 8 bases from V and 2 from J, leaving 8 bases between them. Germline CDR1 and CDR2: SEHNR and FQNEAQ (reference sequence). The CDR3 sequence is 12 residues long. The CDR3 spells CASGGVTDTQYF. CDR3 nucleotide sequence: TGTGCCAGCGGCGGGGTCACAGATACGCAGTATTTT.